These 17 T cell receptor beta chains originate from one sample sequenced in a study of T cell changes during pregnancy in multiple sclerosis. Some clones are missing from TCRdb's copy, which holds only in-frame ones; the method was immunoSEQ multiplex PCR. Of about 70,000 clones detected, 85% to 95% appear once; the ten largest clones hold under 0.3%. The sequencing used CD4+ T cells from peripheral blood mononuclear cells, collected after pregnancy. The receptors here all came from a female donor with multiple sclerosis, enrolled in a pregnancy study.

The chain links TRBV28 to TRBJ2-7; D is undetermined. Germline assignment: CDR1 MDHEN and CDR2 SYDVKM. The CDR3 loop spans 10 amino acids. Trimming removed 8 bases at V and 4 bases at J, with 6 bases between. The CDR3 DNA sequence: TGTGCCAGCGCGAGGTACGAGCAGTACTTC. It translates to CASARYEQYF.

This chain joins TRBV27 and TRBJ2-7; TRBD1 matches 9 bases. Germline values: CDR1 MNHEY, CDR2 SMNVEV (reference sequence). V shed 3 bases, J shed 8 bases, and the junction held 8 bases outside the gene matches. The CDR3 extends over 14 amino acids. The CDR3 DNA sequence: TGTGCCAGCAGTTTCGGGACAGGGTCTGGCCAGCAGTACTTC. Translating gives CASSFGTGSGQQYF.

In nucleotides, the CDR3 is TGTGCCAGCAGAAGACAGATTTACAATGAGCAGTTCTTC. It encodes CASRRQIYNEQFF. The V and J genes are TRBV2 and TRBJ2-1; the D gene is possibly TRBD1 (5 bases). The CDR3 is 13 amino acids. Trimming cost V 6 bases and J 4 bases, with 10 bases left between them. The germline gives CDR1 SNHLY, CDR2 FYNNEI.

The chain has TRBV19 and TRBJ1-4; weak D call: TRBD1 (6 bases). The CDR3 consists of 16 residues. Germline CDR1 is LNHDA and CDR2 is SQIVND (reference sequence). Trimming took 4 bases from V and 2 from J, leaving 14 bases between them. CDR3 sequence reads: CASSRGQSRTNEKLFF. CDR3 DNA: TGTGCCAGTAGTAGAGGACAGTCGAGGACTAATGAAAAACTGTTTTTT.

V usage is TRBV27 and J usage is TRBJ2-7, with D tentatively TRBD2 (7 bases). V lost 6 bases, J lost 3 bases, and 18 bases lay in between. Germline V CDR1 and CDR2: MNHEY, SMNVEV (reference sequence). This CDR3 is built from 15 residues. CDR3 loop: CASRVRGAIIYEQYF. The CDR3 nucleotides read TGTGCCAGCAGAGTACGGGGGGCTATCATCTACGAGCAGTACTTC.

The count of this clone is one. The chain links TRBV27 to TRBJ1-1; tentatively, D is TRBD1 (6 bases). CDR3 length: 14 residues. V lost 5 bases and J lost 1, with 11 bases in between. Germline CDR1 MNHEY, CDR2 SMNVEV (reference sequence). CDR3 amino acids: CASSPNRENTEAFF. CDR3 DNA: TGTGCCAGCAGTCCAAACAGGGAGAACACTGAAGCTTTCTTT.

This clone was detected only once. The chain has TRBV5-1 and TRBJ2-1, with 8 bases lining up with TRBD2. The CDR3 contains 16 residues. V lost 4 bases to trimming and J lost 0 bases; unmatched junction nucleotides: 6. Germline V CDR1 and CDR2: SGHRS, YFSETQ. CDR3 in DNA: TGCGCCAGCAGCCCCGGGGGGGGGAGCTCCTACAATGAGCAGTTCTTC. Amino acids: CASSPGGGSSYNEQFF.

This rearrangement joins TRBV19 to TRBJ1-5; D possibly corresponds to TRBD1 (6 bases). Per germline, CDR1 LNHDA and CDR2 SQIVND (reference sequence). Trimming took 3 bases from V and 7 from J, leaving 16 bases between them. The CDR3 runs 15 residues. Here the CDR3 reads CASSISRDISQPQHF. CDR3 DNA: TGTGCCAGTAGTATCTCCCGGGACATTTCGCAGCCCCAGCATTTT. Based on the CDR3 plus reference TRBV19 and TRBJ1-5, the full variable domain is DGGITQSPKYLFRKEGQNVTLSCEQNLNHDAMYWYRQDPGQGLRLIYYSQIVNDFQKGDIAEGYSVSREKKESFPLTVTSAQKNPTAFYLCASSISRDISQPQHFGDGTRLSIL.

The chain links TRBV19 to TRBJ1-5; D possibly corresponds to TRBD1 (6 bases). The V and J ends lost 1 base and 6 bases respectively, with 13 bases between them. Per germline, CDR1 LNHDA and CDR2 SQIVND (reference sequence). The CDR3 totals 15 residues. DNA of the CDR3: TGTGCCAGTAGTATAGGCAGGGGAAGTACTCAGCCCCAGCATTTT. This gives the protein CASSIGRGSTQPQHF. The complete variable domain, with remaining parts taken from reference TRBV19 and TRBJ1-5, reads DGGITQSPKYLFRKEGQNVTLSCEQNLNHDAMYWYRQDPGQGLRLIYYSQIVNDFQKGDIAEGYSVSREKKESFPLTVTSAQKNPTAFYLCASSIGRGSTQPQHFGDGTRLSIL.

The genes are TRBV19 and TRBJ2-1, with 12 bases matching TRBD2. CDR3 length equals 15 residues. The J segment lost 7 bases and the V segment lost 5 bases, leaving 6 bases of the junction unmatched. CDR1 is LNHDA, CDR2 SQIVND, per germline (reference sequence). The CDR3: CASSPSGLAGNEQFF. DNA for the CDR3: TGTGCCAGTAGTCCAAGCGGACTAGCGGGAAATGAGCAGTTCTTC. The full variable domain, rest sourced from reference TRBV19 and TRBJ2-1, is DGGITQSPKYLFRKEGQNVTLSCEQNLNHDAMYWYRQDPGQGLRLIYYSQIVNDFQKGDIAEGYSVSREKKESFPLTVTSAQKNPTAFYLCASSPSGLAGNEQFFGPGTRLTVL.

This clone showed up just once. This chain joins TRBV15 and TRBJ2-1, with 8 bases that match TRBD2. The germline gives CDR1 LNHNV, CDR2 YYDKDF (reference sequence). The CDR3 runs 15 residues. J gave up 4 bases and V 2 bases, and 4 bases lay outside the gene matches. The CDR3 loop is CATSRRGGRYNEQFF. The CDR3 bases are TGTGCCACCAGCAGAAGGGGCGGGAGGTACAATGAGCAGTTCTTC.

This chain links TRBV20-1 with TRBJ1-1, with 10 bases identical to TRBD1. Germline lookup yields CDR1 DFQATT and CDR2 SNEGSKA (reference sequence). The junction had 1 base not matched to a gene; V was cut back by 5 bases and J by 7 bases. The CDR3 is 11 amino acids. CDR3 sequence (DNA): TGCAGTGCTGGGGACAGGGGTGAAGCTTTCTTT. It translates to CSAGDRGEAFF.

The rearrangement links TRBV28 to TRBJ1-3; 8 bases are a match to TRBD1. Trimming removed 6 bases from V and 1 base from J; junction bases left unmatched: 8. The CDR3 contains 16 residues. Germline CDR1 reads MDHEN; CDR2 reads SYDVKM. The CDR3 spells CASRGTGVRSGNTIYF. The CDR3 DNA follows: TGTGCCAGCAGGGGGACAGGCGTTCGATCTGGAAACACCATATATTTT. Variable domain in full (rest from reference TRBV28 and TRBJ1-3): DVKVTQSSRYLVKRTGEKVFLECVQDMDHENMFWYRQDPGLGLRLIYFSYDVKMKEKGDIPEGYSVSREKKERFSLILESASTNQTSMYLCASRGTGVRSGNTIYFGEGSWLTVV.

V gene TRBV28 combines with J gene TRBJ1-1; tentatively, D is TRBD1 (6 bases). The V and J ends lost 4 bases and 11 bases respectively, with 14 bases between them. Germline lookup yields CDR1 MDHEN and CDR2 SYDVKM. This CDR3 spans 12 amino acids. Written as DNA, the CDR3 is TGTGCCAGCAGTTCTCAGGGGATGCGGGCTTTCTTT. Translation gives CASSSQGMRAFF.

The sample holds a few counts of this clone. The V and J genes are TRBV2 and TRBJ1-4; D unresolved. The V and J ends lost 7 bases and 3 bases respectively, with 12 bases between them. The CDR3 has 14 residues. CDR1 and CDR2 from the germline V gene are SNHLY and FYNNEI. The CDR3 protein is CASKRNWANEKLFF. The CDR3, as DNA: TGTGCCAGCAAGCGGAACTGGGCTAATGAAAAACTGTTTTTT.

The chain combines TRBV7-6 with TRBJ2-1; 8 nucleotides match TRBD2. CDR1 SGHVS and CDR2 FNYEAQ come from the germline V gene. CDR3 size: 14 residues. V lost 5 bases and J lost 6; bases outside the gene matches: 6. The CDR3 loop reads CASSPPLAANEQFF. CDR3 sequence (DNA): TGTGCCAGCAGCCCCCCACTAGCGGCCAATGAGCAGTTCTTC. The full variable domain, in which reference TRBV7-6 and TRBJ2-1 provide the parts outside the CDR3, is GAGVSQSPRYKVTKRGQDVALRCDPISGHVSLYWYRQALGQGPEFLTYFNYEAQQDKSGLPNDRFSAERPEGSISTLTIQRTEQRDSAMYRCASSPPLAANEQFFGPGTRLTVL.

The rearrangement joins TRBV9 to TRBJ1-1; D gene ambiguous. V was pared by 0 bases and J by 3 bases, with 9 bases between. CDR1 SGDLS and CDR2 YYNGEE come from the germline V gene. The CDR3 sequence is 14 residues long. CDR3 loop: CASSVDTVYTEAFF. In DNA, the CDR3 is TGTGCCAGCAGCGTAGATACAGTCTACACTGAAGCTTTCTTT.